This T cell receptor (beta chain) emerged from a study of blood T cell repertoires in COVID-19. Participants spanned ages about 18 to 100 years and resided in 20 to 25 US areas. Either two negative PCRs, clearance, or symptom resolution qualified Cohort 3 donors as recovered. CDR3 length: 14 amino acids. Germline assignment: CDR1 SEHNR and CDR2 FQNEAQ (reference sequence). Trimming left V 5 bases short and J 0 bases short, with 9 bases between. TCRdb's table, derived via immunoSEQ multiplex PCR, lists solely in-frame clones and lacks some. The sample contains around 150,000 clones, approximately 88% of which appear only once.

This clonotype originated in a woman in her fifties or sixties who had recovered from COVID-19. The chain couples TRBV7-9 to TRBJ2-3; the D is unclear. Sequenced input: PBMCs or T cells enriched from blood (not recorded which). The CDR3 here is CASSPRSSTDTQYF. The DNA of the CDR3 is TGTGCCAGCAGCCCCCGGAGTAGCACAGATACGCAGTATTTT.